This is a list of T cell receptor beta chains from one sample in a study of CD8 T cells in ankylosing spondylitis. TCRdb reprocessed the 5' RACE reads with MiXCR, giving one entry per CDR3 protein. The sample lists 700,000 or so distinct CDR3 sequences; 19% were seen once. The sample comprised blood, either unsorted or a sorted T cell fraction (not recorded which). These receptors originate from a male donor with ankylosing spondylitis. Both conserved end residues are part of each CDR3. The D gene is left open where the match is weak. For some rows the clone size is stated as once, few or many, or as a class when expanded; others skip it.

D	V	size	J	CDR3	DNA
-	TRBV4-3	few	TRBJ1-2	CASSPDGINYGYTF	TGCGCCAGCAGCCCGGACGGGATTAACTATGGCTACACCTTC
TRBD2	TRBV5-1	few	TRBJ2-2	CASSRLAGQTGELFF	TGCGCCAGCAGCCGACTAGCGGGACAGACCGGGGAGCTGTTTTTT
TRBD2	TRBV20-1	-	TRBJ2-1	CSARELAGGLNEQFF	TGCAGTGCTAGAGAACTAGCGGGAGGGCTCAATGAGCAGTTCTTC
-	TRBV7-2	-	TRBJ2-7	CASSLVPGGAYEQYF	TGTGCCAGCAGCTTAGTGCCAGGGGGGGCCTACGAGCAGTACTTC
TRBD2	TRBV4-3	-	TRBJ2-1	CASSRGGSSDYNEQFF	TGCGCCAGCAGCCGAGGCGGGAGTAGTGACTACAATGAGCAGTTCTTC
-	TRBV3-1	-	TRBJ2-1	CASSQGLPSERLLYNEQFF	TGTGCCAGCAGCCAAGGGCTGCCGAGCGAGAGATTGCTCTACAATGAGCAGTTCTTC
-	TRBV11-3	-	TRBJ1-1	CASNPPETAEAFF	TGTGCCAGCAACCCTCCCGAGACAGCTGAAGCTTTCTTT
-	TRBV29-1	few	TRBJ1-6	CSLLGQEPGTYNSPLHF	TGCAGCTTGTTGGGTCAGGAGCCTGGCACCTATAATTCACCCCTCCACTTT
-	TRBV5-1	many	TRBJ2-7	CASSANSGAGEQYF	TGCGCCAGCAGCGCGAATTCCGGGGCGGGGGAGCAGTACTTC
TRBD2	TRBV29-1	-	TRBJ2-5	CSVETAGGPSETQYF	TGCAGCGTTGAAACGGCGGGAGGGCCGTCGGAGACCCAGTACTTC
TRBD2	TRBV7-9	few	TRBJ2-7	CASSLKGGPNHEQYF	TGTGCCAGCAGCTTAAAGGGAGGGCCGAATCACGAGCAGTACTTC
-	TRBV20-1	few	TRBJ2-3	CSASRSGLGSDTQYF	TGCAGTGCTAGCAGAAGCGGGCTGGGGTCGGATACGCAGTATTTT
TRBD1	TRBV4-3	few	TRBJ1-4	CASSQGKGTGNEKLFF	TGCGCCAGCAGCCAAGGGAAGGGGACAGGGAATGAAAAACTGTTTTTT
-	TRBV4-3	few	TRBJ2-7	CASSPTTGLYEQYF	TGCGCCAGCAGCCCAACAACGGGACTCTACGAGCAGTACTTC
TRBD2	TRBV3-1	few	TRBJ2-1	CASSQGGSSNNEQFF	TGTGCCAGCAGCCAGGGCGGGAGCTCCAACAATGAGCAGTTCTTC
-	TRBV6-5	few	TRBJ2-2	CASSYSITSITGELFF	TGTGCCAGCAGTTACTCGATAACTAGCATCACCGGGGAGCTGTTTTTT
TRBD1	TRBV12-3/TRBV12-4	many	TRBJ2-1	CASSRGDRGSYNEQFF	TGTGCCAGCAGCAGAGGGGACAGGGGCTCCTACAATGAGCAGTTCTTC
-	TRBV29-1	-	TRBJ1-2	CSVEGQLGGNYGYTF	TGCAGCGTTGAAGGGCAGCTGGGCGGTAACTATGGCTACACCTTC